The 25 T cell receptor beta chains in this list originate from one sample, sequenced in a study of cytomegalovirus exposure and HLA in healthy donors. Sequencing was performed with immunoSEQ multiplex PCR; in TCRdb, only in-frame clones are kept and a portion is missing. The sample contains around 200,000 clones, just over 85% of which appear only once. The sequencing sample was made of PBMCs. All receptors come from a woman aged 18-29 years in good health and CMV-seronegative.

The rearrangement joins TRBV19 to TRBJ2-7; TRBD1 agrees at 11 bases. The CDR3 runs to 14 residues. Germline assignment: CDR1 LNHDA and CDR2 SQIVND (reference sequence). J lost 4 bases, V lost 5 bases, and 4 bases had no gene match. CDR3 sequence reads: CASSGTGGFYEQYF. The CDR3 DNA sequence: TGTGCCAGTAGTGGGACAGGGGGATTTTACGAGCAGTACTTC.

CDR3 in DNA: TGTGCCAGCAGTGCGACAGGGCGCTCGGAAAAACTGTTTTTT. Residues: CASSATGRSEKLFF. V and J are TRBV28 and TRBJ1-4; 7 bases fit TRBD1. Germline loops: CDR1 MDHEN, CDR2 SYDVKM. The CDR3 loop spans 14 amino acids. V lost 5 bases, J lost 8 bases, and 8 bases stayed unmatched.

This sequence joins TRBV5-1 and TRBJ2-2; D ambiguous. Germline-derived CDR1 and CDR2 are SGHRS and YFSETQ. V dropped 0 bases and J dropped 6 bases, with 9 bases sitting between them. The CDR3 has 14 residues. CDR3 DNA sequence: TGCGCCAGCAGCTTGGGTTGGAGTCCCGGGGAGCTGTTTTTT. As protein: CASSLGWSPGELFF.

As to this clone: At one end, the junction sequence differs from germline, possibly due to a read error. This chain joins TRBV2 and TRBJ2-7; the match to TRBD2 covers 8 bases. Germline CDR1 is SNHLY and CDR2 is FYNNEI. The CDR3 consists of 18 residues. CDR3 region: CASSEYAGGSYEQPDWDF. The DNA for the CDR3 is TGTGCCAGCAGTGAATATGCGGGAGGCTCCTACGAGCAACCAGATTGGGACTTC.

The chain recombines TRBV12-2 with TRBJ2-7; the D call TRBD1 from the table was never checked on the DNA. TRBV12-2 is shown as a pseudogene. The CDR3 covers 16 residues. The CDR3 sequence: CASRSVRTGGGYEQYF. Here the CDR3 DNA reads TGTGCAAGTCGCTCGGTAAGGACAGGGGGCGGCTACGAGCAGTACTTC.

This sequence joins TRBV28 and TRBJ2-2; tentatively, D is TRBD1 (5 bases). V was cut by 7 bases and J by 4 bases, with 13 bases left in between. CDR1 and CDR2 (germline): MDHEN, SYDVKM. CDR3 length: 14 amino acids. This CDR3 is CASKPHRSTGELFF. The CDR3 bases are TGTGCCAGCAAGCCTCACAGGTCCACCGGGGAGCTGTTTTTT.

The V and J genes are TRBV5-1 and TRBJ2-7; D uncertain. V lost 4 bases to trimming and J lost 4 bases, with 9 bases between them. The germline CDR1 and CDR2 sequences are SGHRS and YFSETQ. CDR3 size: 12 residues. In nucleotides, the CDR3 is TGCGCCAGCAGCCCCTACGGGTACGAGCAGTACTTC. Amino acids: CASSPYGYEQYF.

The CDR3 protein is CASSLLRGGITEAFF. The CDR3 DNA reads as TGTGCCAGCAGCTTACTCCGGGGGGGTATCACTGAAGCTTTCTTT. This rearrangement joins TRBV7-2 to TRBJ1-1; possibly TRBD1 for D (5 bases). The CDR3 has 15 residues. Per the germline V gene, CDR1 is SGHTA and CDR2 is FQGNSA. The V and J ends lost 2 bases and 4 bases respectively, with 14 bases between them.

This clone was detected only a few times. The CDR3 spells CASSENRFTEAFF. DNA of the CDR3: TGTGCCAGCAGTGAGAACAGGTTTACTGAAGCTTTCTTT. This chain connects TRBV2 to TRBJ1-1; perhaps TRBD1 as D (5 bases). This CDR3 region has 13 residues. Germline loops: CDR1 SNHLY, CDR2 FYNNEI. V lost 3 bases to trimming and J lost 5 bases, with 10 bases between them.

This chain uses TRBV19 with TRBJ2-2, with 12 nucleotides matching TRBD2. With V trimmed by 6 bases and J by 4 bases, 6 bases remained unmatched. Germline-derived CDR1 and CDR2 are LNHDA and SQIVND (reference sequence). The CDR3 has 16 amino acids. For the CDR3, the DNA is TGTGCCAGTAGGACACTAGCGGGGGGTCCCACCGGGGAGCTGTTTTTT. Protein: CASRTLAGGPTGELFF. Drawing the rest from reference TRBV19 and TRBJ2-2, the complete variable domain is DGGITQSPKYLFRKEGQNVTLSCEQNLNHDAMYWYRQDPGQGLRLIYYSQIVNDFQKGDIAEGYSVSREKKESFPLTVTSAQKNPTAFYLCASRTLAGGPTGELFFGEGSRLTVL.

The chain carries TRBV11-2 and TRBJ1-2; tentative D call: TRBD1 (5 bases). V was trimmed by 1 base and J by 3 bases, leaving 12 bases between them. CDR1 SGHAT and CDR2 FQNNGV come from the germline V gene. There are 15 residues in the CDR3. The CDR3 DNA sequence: TGTGCCAGCAGCTTAGTCGGAGGGGAAGACTATGGCTACACCTTC. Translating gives CASSLVGGEDYGYTF.

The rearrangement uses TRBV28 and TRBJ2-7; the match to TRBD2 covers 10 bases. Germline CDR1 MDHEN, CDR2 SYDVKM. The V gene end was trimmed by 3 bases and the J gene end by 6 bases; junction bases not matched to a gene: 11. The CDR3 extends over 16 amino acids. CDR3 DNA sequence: TGTGCCAGCAGTTTCCCCCCTAGCGGGAGTTTGGGCGAGCAGTACTTC. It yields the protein CASSFPPSGSLGEQYF.

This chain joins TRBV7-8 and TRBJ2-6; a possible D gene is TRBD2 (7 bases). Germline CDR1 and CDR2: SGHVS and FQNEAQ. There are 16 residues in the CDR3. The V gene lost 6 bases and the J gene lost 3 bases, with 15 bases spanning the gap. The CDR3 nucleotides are TGTGCCAGCAGAGACGGCGGGGGCGTTGGGGCCAACGTCCTGACTTTC. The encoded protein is CASRDGGGVGANVLTF.

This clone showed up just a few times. This CDR3 is CAWSAGTGQADTQYF. CDR3 nucleotide sequence: TGTGCCTGGAGTGCCGGGACAGGCCAGGCAGATACGCAGTATTTT. The rearrangement uses TRBV30 and TRBJ2-3, with 8 bases lining up with TRBD1. J gave up 4 bases and V 1 base, and 7 bases lay outside the gene matches. This CDR3 contains 15 residues. The germline V gene has CDR1 GTSNPN and CDR2 SVGIG (reference sequence).

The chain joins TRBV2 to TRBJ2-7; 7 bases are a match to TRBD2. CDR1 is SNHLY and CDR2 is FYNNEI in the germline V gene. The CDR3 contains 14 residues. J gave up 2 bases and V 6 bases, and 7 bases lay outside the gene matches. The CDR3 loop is CASRGRDQPYEQYF. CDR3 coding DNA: TGTGCCAGCAGAGGGAGGGATCAGCCCTACGAGCAGTACTTC.

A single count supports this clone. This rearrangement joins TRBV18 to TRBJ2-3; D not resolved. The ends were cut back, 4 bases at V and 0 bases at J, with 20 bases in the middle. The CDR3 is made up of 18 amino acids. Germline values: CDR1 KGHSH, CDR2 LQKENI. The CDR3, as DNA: TGTGCCAGCTCACAAACCGGTCTCGCGAGAACTAGCACAGATACGCAGTATTTT. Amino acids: CASSQTGLARTSTDTQYF. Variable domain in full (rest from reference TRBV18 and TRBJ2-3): NAGVMQNPRHLVRRRGQEARLRCSPMKGHSHVYWYRQLPEEGLKFMVYLQKENIIDESGMPKERFSAEFPKEGPSILRIQQVVRGDSAAYFCASSQTGLARTSTDTQYFGPGTRLTVL.

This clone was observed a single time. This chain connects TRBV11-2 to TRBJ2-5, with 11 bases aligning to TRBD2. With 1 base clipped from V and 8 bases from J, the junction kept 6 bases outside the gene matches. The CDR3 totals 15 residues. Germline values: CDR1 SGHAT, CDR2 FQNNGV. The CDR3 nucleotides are TGTGCCAGCAGCTTAGCGGGACTAGCGGACCGAACCCAGTACTTC. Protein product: CASSLAGLADRTQYF.

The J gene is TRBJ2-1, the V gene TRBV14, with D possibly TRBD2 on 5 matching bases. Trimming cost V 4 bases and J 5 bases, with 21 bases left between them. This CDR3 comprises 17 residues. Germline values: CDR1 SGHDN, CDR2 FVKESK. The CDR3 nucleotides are TGTGCCAGCAGCCTCCCCTCGGACTTGCGGCTGGACAATGAGCAGTTCTTC. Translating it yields CASSLPSDLRLDNEQFF.

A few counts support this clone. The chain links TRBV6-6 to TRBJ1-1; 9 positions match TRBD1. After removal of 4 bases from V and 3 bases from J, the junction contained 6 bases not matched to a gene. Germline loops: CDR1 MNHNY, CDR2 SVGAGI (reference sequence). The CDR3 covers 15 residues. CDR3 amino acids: CASSSSRQGDTEAFF. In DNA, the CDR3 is TGTGCCAGCAGTTCTTCCCGACAGGGGGACACTGAAGCTTTCTTT.

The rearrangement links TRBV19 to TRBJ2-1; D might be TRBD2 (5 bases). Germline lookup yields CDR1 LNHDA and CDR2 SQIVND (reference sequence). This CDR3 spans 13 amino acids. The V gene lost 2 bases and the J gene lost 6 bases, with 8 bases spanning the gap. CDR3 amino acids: CASSISGSNEQFF. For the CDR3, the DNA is TGTGCCAGTAGTATATCGGGGAGCAATGAGCAGTTCTTC.

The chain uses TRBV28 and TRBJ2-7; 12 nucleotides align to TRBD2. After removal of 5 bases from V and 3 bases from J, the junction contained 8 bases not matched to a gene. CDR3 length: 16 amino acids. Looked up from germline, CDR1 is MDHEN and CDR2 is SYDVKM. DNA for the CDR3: TGTGCCAGCAGTCCTGGACTAGCGGGAAGGGACTACGAGCAGTACTTC. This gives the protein CASSPGLAGRDYEQYF.

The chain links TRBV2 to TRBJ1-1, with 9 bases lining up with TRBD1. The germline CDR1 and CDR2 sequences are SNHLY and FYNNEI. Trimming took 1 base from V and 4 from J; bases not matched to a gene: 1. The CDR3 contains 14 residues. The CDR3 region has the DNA TGTGCCAGCAGTGAAGGACAGGGGGGCACTGAAGCTTTCTTT. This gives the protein CASSEGQGGTEAFF. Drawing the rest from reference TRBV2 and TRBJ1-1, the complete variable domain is EPEVTQTPSHQVTQMGQEVILRCVPISNHLYFYWYRQILGQKVEFLVSFYNNEISEKSEIFDDQFSVERPDGSNFTLKIRSTKLEDSAMYFCASSEGQGGTEAFFGQGTRLTVV.

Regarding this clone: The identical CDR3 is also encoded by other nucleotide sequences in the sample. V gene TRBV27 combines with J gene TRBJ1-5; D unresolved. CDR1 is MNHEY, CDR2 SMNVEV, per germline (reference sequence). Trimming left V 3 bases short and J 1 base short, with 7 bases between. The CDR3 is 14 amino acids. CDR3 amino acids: CASSLAGSNQPQHF. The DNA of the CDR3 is TGTGCCAGCAGTTTGGCAGGCAGCAATCAGCCCCAGCATTTT.

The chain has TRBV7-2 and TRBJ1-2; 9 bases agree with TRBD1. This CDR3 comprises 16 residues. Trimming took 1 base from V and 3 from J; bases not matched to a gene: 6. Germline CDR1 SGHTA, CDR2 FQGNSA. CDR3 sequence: CASSLGHRGHYYGYTF. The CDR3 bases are TGTGCCAGCAGCTTAGGTCACAGGGGGCACTACTATGGCTACACCTTC.

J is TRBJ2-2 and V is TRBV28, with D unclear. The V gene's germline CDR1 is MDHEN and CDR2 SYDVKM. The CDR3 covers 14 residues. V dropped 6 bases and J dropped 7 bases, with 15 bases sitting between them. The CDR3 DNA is TGTGCCAGCAGCCCCTCGCTGACGGGCGGGGAGCTGTTTTTT. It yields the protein CASSPSLTGGELFF.